This T cell receptor beta chain was identified during a study of T cells after yellow fever vaccination. Whole-study findings and limits: Post-booster repertoires contained most primary-vaccination clones again (roughly 96% CD4, around 88% CD8). On re-exposure, the response was weaker but peaked faster, at day 5 versus 15. Overlap between CD4 and CD8 compartments was detected for a small share of clonotypes.

On this clonotype: Antigen specificity is unknown.

This CDR3 has 14 residues. Germline CDR1 LGHDT, CDR2 YNNKEL (reference sequence). Trimming stripped 0 bases from V and 11 bases from J, with 16 bases between. They built TCR cDNA with 5'RACE template switching, a step that put in a universal primer site and UMIs. TCRdb used MiXCR to reprocess the 5' RACE reads, holding one entry per CDR3 protein. There are around 310,000 distinct CDR3 sequences in the sample; approximately 3.9% occur only once, and 20% to 25% lies in the top ten. Material: PBMCs, obtained 5 days after the yellow fever booster vaccination. This clonotype was obtained from a man aged 18-30 years who received the YFV17D yellow fever vaccine. The gene calls are TRBV3-1 and TRBJ2-5, with D maybe TRBD2 (7 bases). The CDR3 protein is CASSQEPRAGAQYF. The DNA of the CDR3 is TGTGCCAGCAGCCAAGAACCCCGCGCGGGGGCACAGTACTTC.